The clone carrying this T cell receptor (beta chain) was observed a single time. Its antigen is still unknown. This sample's treatment: some 20 received Ad26.COV2.S at low or high dose, single or two shots; five or six received placebo; per-sample allocation not given. Sampling took place 63 days after the first vaccine or placebo injection. An adult donor aged 18-55 years was enrolled in Boston. Vaccine was an Ad26 vector expressing Wuhan-strain SARS-CoV-2 spike. Here immunoSEQ multiplex PCR was the method, and the copy in TCRdb shows in-frame clones only, minus some. The table includes around 450,000 clones, approximately 90% detected once. The data derive from a study of Ad26.COV2.S vaccination and SARS-CoV-2 variants. General study findings and limits: Substantial breadth was reportedly displayed by spike-specific CD8+ and CD4+ T cell responses after vaccination.

The receptor comes from a person aged 18 to 59 who received the Ad26.COV2.S COVID-19 vaccine or a placebo. Specimen: peripheral blood, collected in a trial of Ad26.COV2.S vaccine versus placebo.

The CDR3 is CASSRGTALNYGYTF. CDR3 sequence (DNA): TGTGCCAGCAGCCGGGGGACGGCCCTTAACTATGGCTACACCTTC. The chain carries TRBV7-2 and TRBJ1-2, with D possibly TRBD1 on 5 matching bases. The CDR3 sequence is 15 residues long. From germline, CDR1 is SGHTA and CDR2 FQGNSA. V lost 5 bases, J lost 1 base, and 14 bases lay in between. The whole variable domain, remainder taken from reference TRBV7-2 and TRBJ1-2, is GAGVSQSPSNKVTEKGKDVELRCDPISGHTALYWYRQSLGQGLEFLIYFQGNSAPDKSGLPSDRFSAERTGGSVSTLTIQRTQQEDSAVYLCASSRGTALNYGYTFGSGTRLTVV.